This T cell receptor (beta chain) was retrieved from a study of PD-1 blockade in classical Hodgkin lymphoma (dated by TCRdb to 2019 to 2021). Study-wide context: Nivolumab dosing was 3 mg/kg intravenously every 2 weeks, continuing until either disease progression or unacceptable toxicity. A peripheral blood immune signature of response to PD-1 blockade in classical Hodgkin lymphoma was defined using TCR beta sequencing and CyTOF.

The time point tag for this specimen amounts to: cycle 4 day 1 (C4D1), after 5 to 7 weeks of nivolumab. Relapse after autologous stem cell transplantation had occurred in all trial patients, and cohorts A, B and C were distinguished by prior brentuximab vedotin exposure. The trial cohort was composed of 56 patients with relapsed/refractory classical Hodgkin lymphoma, for whom complete response, partial response or progressive disease was recorded as best overall response. Single-agent nivolumab was administered to trial patients in the multi-cohort phase II CheckMate 205 trial. An independent review committee assessed best overall response using the 2007 International Working Group response criteria. Trial PBMCs were collected immediately before nivolumab initiation (C1D1) and during therapy at cycle 2 day 1 and cycle 4 day 1. Peripheral blood was collected in 8 mL Vacutainer Cell Preparation Tubes, from which PBMCs were isolated by centrifugation and then cryopreserved.

As regards this clone: The antigen this receptor binds is unknown. The input lacks base qualities; no much larger clone sits a single base away.

Unmatched junction bases come to 7, with V trimmed by 4 bases and J by 0 bases. Taken from the germline V gene (reference sequence), the CDR1 and CDR2 loops are SGHNT and YYREEE. From the cysteine up to the phenylalanine, the CDR3 has a length of 17 residues. Of all the DNA, just the CDR3 is kept, 51 bases in frame from base 1. The Qiagen DNeasy kit was used to extract genomic DNA from unsorted PBMCs and from the negatively selected CD4+ and CD8+ fractions. TCR beta CDR3 regions were amplified by immunoSEQ multiplex PCR using primers annealing to V and J segments. A synthetic immune receptor repertoire was used to minimize amplification bias, and remaining bias was computationally removed after sequencing. In the paper's pipeline: Repertoire diversity was quantified as the Shannon entropy index using custom Python scripts. Unsorted, CD4+ and CD8+ repertoires were analyzed separately, except in combined analyses where CD4+ and CD8+ sequences were merged in silico. Clonal expansion was defined as a frequency increase of at least 2-fold after treatment compared with C1D1, and clones undetected at baseline were assigned a pseudocount of 0.5. Clones with 0 or 1 copy at C1D1 were classified as singleton clones, and clones with 2 or more copies were classified as non-singleton clones. By matching protein sequences in sorted samples from the same patient, clones expanded in unsorted samples were annotated as CD4+, CD8+ or unknown. Wilcoxon tests on paired samples were used to test changes in diversity from C1D1 to C4D1. TCRdb took this table from immuneACCESS and kept in-frame rearrangements with V and J called. Such tables lack part of the clones; where checked against another copy, unresolved V genes explain under half of the gap, and the rest is unexplained. That table supplies the V and J calls and clone size; D and trimming were determined from the DNA. The sample table records more than 75,000 clones; under 95% of these occur just once. Of the sample, 2% falls within the top ten clones.

Overall study outcomes, separate from this receptor: CD4+ but not CD8+ TCR diversity rose significantly by C4D1 (p=0.0027 vs p=0.16), most apparent in complete responders (p=0.02). Baseline TCR diversity was reported to be lower in newly diagnosed patients than in healthy donors, and even lower in relapsed/refractory patients. The study was limited to a single clinical trial cohort, and causes of repertoire differences, possibly disease activity or prior therapy, remained undefined. Diversity was lower in patients who began nivolumab less than 1 year after ASCT, so these patients were left out of later analyses to avoid confounding by immune reconstitution. Trial patients with a complete response had baseline diversity similar to that of newly diagnosed patients, while partial responders and progressors had significantly lower diversity.

The chain links TRBV5-4 with TRBJ2-3; 11 bases in the junction line up with TRBD2. The clonotype comes from a human donor with classical Hodgkin lymphoma. Specimen: peripheral blood mononuclear cells (PBMCs), collected before the fourth cycle of nivolumab. The nucleotide sequence reads as follows: TGTGCCAGCAGCACAATGGTAGCGGGAGGGAGCACAGATACGCAGTATTTT. Its translation is CASSTMVAGGSTDTQYF.